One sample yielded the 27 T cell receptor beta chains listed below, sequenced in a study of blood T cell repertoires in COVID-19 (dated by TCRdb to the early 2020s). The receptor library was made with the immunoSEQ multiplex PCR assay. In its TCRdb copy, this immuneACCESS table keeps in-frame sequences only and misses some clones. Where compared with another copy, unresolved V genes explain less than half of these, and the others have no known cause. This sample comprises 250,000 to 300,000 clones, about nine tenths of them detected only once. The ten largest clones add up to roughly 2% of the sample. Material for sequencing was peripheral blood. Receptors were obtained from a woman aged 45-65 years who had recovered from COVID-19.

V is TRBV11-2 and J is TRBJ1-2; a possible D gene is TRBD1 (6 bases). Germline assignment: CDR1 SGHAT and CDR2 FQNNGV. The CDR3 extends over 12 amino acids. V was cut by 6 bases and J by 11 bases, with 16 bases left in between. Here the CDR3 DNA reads TGTGCCAGCAGTTCCACAGGGTTTCTATACACCTTC. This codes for CASSSTGFLYTF.

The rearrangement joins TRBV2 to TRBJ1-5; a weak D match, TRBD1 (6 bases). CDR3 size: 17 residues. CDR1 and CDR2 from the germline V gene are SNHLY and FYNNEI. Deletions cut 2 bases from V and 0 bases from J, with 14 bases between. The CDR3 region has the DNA TGTGCCAGCAGTGAATTCGCAGGGGCGCTTAGCAATCAGCCCCAGCATTTT. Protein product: CASSEFAGALSNQPQHF.

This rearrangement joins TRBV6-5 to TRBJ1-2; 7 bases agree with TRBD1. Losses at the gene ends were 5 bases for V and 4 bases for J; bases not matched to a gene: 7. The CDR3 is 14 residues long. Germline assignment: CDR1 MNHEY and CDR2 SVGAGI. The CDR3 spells CASSTLTGVYGYTF. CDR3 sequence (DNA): TGTGCCAGCAGTACGCTAACAGGGGTCTATGGCTACACCTTC.

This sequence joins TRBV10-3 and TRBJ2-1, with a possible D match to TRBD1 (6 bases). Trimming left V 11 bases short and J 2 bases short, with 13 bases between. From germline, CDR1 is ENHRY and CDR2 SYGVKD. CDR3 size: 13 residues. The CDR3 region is CASAWDTYNEQFF. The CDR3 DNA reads TGTGCCTCGGCCTGGGACACCTACAATGAGCAGTTCTTC.

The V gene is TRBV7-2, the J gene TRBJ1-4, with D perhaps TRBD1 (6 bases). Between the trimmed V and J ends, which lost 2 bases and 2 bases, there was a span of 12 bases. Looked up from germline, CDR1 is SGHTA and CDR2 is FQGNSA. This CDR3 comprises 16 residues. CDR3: CASSLLGAGTNEKLFF. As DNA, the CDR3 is TGTGCCAGCAGCTTATTGGGGGCAGGTACTAATGAAAAACTGTTTTTT. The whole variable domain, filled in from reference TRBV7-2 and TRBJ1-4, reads GAGVSQSPSNKVTEKGKDVELRCDPISGHTALYWYRQSLGQGLEFLIYFQGNSAPDKSGLPSDRFSAERTGGSVSTLTIQRTQQEDSAVYLCASSLLGAGTNEKLFFGSGTQLSVL.

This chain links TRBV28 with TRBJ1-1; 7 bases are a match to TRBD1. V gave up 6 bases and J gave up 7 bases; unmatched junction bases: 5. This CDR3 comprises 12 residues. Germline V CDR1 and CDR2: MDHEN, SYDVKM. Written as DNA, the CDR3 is TGTGCCAGCAGCCTAGGGACAGTTGAAGCTTTCTTT. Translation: CASSLGTVEAFF. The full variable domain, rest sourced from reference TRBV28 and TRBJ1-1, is DVKVTQSSRYLVKRTGEKVFLECVQDMDHENMFWYRQDPGLGLRLIYFSYDVKMKEKGDIPEGYSVSREKKERFSLILESASTNQTSMYLCASSLGTVEAFFGQGTRLTVV.

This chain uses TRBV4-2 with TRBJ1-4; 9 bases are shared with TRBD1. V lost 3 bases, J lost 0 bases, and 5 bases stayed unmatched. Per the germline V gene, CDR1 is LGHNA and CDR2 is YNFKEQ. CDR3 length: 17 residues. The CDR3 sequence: CASSHLGQGPTNEKLFF. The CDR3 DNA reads TGTGCCAGCAGCCACCTGGGACAGGGACCAACTAATGAAAAACTGTTTTTT.

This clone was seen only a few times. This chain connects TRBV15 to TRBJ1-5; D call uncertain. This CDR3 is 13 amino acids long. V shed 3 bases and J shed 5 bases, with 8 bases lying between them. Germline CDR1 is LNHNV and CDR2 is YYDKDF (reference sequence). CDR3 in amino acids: CATSRYGDQPQHF. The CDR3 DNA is TGTGCCACCAGCAGGTACGGGGATCAGCCCCAGCATTTT.

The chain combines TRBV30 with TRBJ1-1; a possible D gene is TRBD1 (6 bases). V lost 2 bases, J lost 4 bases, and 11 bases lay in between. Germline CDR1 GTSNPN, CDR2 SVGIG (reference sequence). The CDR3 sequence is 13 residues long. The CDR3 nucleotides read TGTGCCTGGAGTCGCGGGGGGCTCACTGAAGCTTTCTTT. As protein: CAWSRGGLTEAFF.

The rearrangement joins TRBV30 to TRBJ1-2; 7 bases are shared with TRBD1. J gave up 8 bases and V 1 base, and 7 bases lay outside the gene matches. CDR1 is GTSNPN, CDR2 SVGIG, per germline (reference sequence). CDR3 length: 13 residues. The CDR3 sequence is CAWSALTGAGYTF. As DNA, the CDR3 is TGTGCCTGGAGTGCTCTAACAGGGGCGGGCTACACCTTC. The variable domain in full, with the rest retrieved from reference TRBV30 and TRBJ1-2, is SQTIHQWPATLVQPVGSPLSLECTVEGTSNPNLYWYRQAAGRGLQLLFYSVGIGQISSEVPQNLSASRPQDRQFILSSKKLLLSDSGFYLCAWSALTGAGYTFGSGTRLTVV.

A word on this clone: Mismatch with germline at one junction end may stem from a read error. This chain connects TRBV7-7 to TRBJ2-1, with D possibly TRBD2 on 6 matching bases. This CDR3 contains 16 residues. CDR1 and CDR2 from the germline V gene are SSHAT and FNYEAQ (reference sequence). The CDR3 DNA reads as TGTGCTAGCAGCTTAGGTCTGGCTAGCGATTACAATGAGCAGTTCTTC. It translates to CASSLGLASDYNEQFF.

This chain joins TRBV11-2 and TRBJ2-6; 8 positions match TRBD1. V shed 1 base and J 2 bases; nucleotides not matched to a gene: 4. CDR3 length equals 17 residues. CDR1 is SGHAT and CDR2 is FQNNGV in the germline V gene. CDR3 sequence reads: CASSLVDRVAGANVLTF. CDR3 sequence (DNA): TGTGCCAGCAGCTTAGTGGACAGGGTAGCTGGGGCCAACGTCCTGACTTTC. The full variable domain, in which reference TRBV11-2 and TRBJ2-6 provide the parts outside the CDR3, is EAGVAQSPRYKIIEKRQSVAFWCNPISGHATLYWYQQILGQGPKLLIQFQNNGVVDDSQLPKDRFSAERLKGVDSTLKIQPAKLEDSAVYLCASSLVDRVAGANVLTFGAGSRLTVL.

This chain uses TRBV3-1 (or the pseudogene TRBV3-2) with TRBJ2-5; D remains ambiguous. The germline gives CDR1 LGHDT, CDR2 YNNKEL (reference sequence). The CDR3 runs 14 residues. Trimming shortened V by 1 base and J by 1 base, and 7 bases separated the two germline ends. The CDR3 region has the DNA TGTGCCAGCAGCCAAGTAAACAGCCAAGAGACCCAGTACTTC. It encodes CASSQVNSQETQYF.

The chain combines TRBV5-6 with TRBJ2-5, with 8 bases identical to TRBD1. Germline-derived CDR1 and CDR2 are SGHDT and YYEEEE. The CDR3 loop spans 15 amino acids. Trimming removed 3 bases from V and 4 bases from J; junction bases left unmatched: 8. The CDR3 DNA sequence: TGTGCCAGCAGCTGGGCAGGGGGCGCGGGAGAGACCCAGTACTTC. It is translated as CASSWAGGAGETQYF.

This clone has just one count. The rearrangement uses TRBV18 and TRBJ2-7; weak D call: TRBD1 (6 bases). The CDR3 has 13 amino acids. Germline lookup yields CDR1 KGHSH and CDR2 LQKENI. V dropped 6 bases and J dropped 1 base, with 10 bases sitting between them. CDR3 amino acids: CASSSRGSYEQYF. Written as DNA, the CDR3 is TGTGCCAGCTCCTCGAGGGGGTCCTACGAGCAGTACTTC.

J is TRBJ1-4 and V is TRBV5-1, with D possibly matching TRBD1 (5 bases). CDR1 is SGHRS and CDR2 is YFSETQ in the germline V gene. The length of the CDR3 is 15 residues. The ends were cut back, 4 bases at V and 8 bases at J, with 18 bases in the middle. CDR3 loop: CASSLPRVRGEKLFF. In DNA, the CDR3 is TGCGCCAGCAGCCTCCCCAGGGTAAGAGGAGAAAAACTGTTTTTT.

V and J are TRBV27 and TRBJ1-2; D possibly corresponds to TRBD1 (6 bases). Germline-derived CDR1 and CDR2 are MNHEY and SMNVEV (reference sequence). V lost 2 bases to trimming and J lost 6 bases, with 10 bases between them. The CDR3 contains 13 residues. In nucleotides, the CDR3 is TGTGCCAGCAGTTTAACAGGGACGCATGGCTACACCTTC. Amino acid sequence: CASSLTGTHGYTF.

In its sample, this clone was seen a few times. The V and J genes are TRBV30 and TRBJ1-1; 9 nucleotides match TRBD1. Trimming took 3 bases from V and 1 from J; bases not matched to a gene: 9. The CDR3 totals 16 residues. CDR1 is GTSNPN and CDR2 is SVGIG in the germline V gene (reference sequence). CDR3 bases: TGTGCCTGGAGGCGTCCGGGGACAGGGACGAACACTGAAGCTTTCTTT. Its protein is CAWRRPGTGTNTEAFF.

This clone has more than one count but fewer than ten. CDR3 sequence reads: CASSLTPIAKNIQYF. CDR3 in DNA: TGTGCCAGCAGCTTGACACCGATAGCCAAAAACATTCAGTACTTC. The chain links TRBV11-2 to TRBJ2-4; D gene uncertain. The ends were cut back, 3 bases at V and 0 bases at J, with 9 bases in the middle. The CDR3 sequence is 15 residues long. Germline loops: CDR1 SGHAT, CDR2 FQNNGV.

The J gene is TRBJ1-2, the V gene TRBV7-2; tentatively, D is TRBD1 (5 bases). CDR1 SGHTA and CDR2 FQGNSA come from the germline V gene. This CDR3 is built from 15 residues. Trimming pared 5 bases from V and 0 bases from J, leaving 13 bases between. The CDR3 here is CASSPLRQSNYGYTF. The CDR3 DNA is TGTGCCAGCAGCCCACTTCGACAGTCTAACTATGGCTACACCTTC.

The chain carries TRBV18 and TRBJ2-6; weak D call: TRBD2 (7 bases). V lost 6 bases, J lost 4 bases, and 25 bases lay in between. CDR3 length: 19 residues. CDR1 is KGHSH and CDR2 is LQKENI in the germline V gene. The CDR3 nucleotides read TGTGCCAGCTCCCGGCCCGGGGGGCAGGGTCGTTCGGGGGCCAACGTCCTGACTTTC. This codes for CASSRPGGQGRSGANVLTF.

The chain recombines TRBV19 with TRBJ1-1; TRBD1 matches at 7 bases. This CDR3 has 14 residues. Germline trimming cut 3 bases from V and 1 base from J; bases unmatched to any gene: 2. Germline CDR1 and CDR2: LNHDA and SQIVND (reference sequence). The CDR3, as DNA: TGTGCCAGTAGTATCGGGACAGAGAACACTGAAGCTTTCTTT. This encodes CASSIGTENTEAFF. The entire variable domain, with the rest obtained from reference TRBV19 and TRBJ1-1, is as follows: DGGITQSPKYLFRKEGQNVTLSCEQNLNHDAMYWYRQDPGQGLRLIYYSQIVNDFQKGDIAEGYSVSREKKESFPLTVTSAQKNPTAFYLCASSIGTENTEAFFGQGTRLTVV.

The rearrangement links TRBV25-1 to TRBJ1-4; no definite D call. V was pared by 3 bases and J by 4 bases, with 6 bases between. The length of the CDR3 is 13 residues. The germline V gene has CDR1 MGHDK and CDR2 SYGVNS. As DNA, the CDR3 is TGTGCCAGCAGTGAGTACGGTAATGAAAAACTGTTTTTT. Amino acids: CASSEYGNEKLFF.

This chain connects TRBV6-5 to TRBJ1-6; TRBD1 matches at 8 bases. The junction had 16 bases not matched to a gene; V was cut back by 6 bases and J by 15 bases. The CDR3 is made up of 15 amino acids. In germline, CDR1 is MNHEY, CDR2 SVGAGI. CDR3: CASSPGGAGDLVLHF. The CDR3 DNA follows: TGTGCCAGCAGCCCAGGGGGCGCGGGTGATTTAGTCCTCCACTTT.

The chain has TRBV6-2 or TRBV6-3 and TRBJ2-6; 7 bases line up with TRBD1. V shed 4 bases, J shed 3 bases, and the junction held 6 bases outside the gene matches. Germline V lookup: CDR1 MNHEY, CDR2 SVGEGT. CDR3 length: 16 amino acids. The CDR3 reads CASSFTTGLGANVLTF. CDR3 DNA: TGTGCCAGCAGTTTCACGACAGGGCTTGGGGCCAACGTCCTGACTTTC.

The CDR3 loop reads CATSRDRGFQETQYF. The DNA of the CDR3 is TGTGCCACCAGCAGAGATAGGGGCTTCCAAGAGACCCAGTACTTC. The gene calls are TRBV15 and TRBJ2-5, with D possibly being TRBD1 (5 bases). There are 15 residues in the CDR3. The V gene's germline CDR1 is LNHNV and CDR2 YYDKDF (reference sequence). V was pared by 0 bases and J by 1 base, with 9 bases between.

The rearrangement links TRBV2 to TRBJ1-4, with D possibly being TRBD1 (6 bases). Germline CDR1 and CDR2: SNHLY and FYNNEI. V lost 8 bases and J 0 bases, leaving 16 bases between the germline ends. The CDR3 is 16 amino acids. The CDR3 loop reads CASSPGALPTNEKLFF. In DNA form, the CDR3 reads TGTGCCAGCTCTCCAGGGGCCCTTCCAACTAATGAAAAACTGTTTTTT.